The 9 T cell receptor beta chains in this list originate from one sample, sequenced in a study of cytomegalovirus exposure and HLA in healthy donors. Method: immunoSEQ multiplex PCR; TCRdb's copy keeps in-frame clones and lacks some. This sample has tens of thousands of clones, with about 97% found just once. Sample: PBMCs. All receptors come from a woman aged 18-29 years in good health and CMV-seropositive.

The J gene is TRBJ2-7, the V gene TRBV4-1; 14 nucleotides match TRBD2. This CDR3 contains 17 residues. CDR1 is MGHRA and CDR2 is YSYEKL in the germline V gene. Trimming cost V 4 bases and J 3 bases; bases outside gene matches: 8. CDR3: CASSPRGLAGDLYEQYF. The DNA for the CDR3 is TGCGCCAGCAGCCCGCGGGGACTAGCGGGGGACCTCTACGAGCAGTACTTC.

This chain links TRBV30 with TRBJ1-5, with TRBD1 as a possible D gene (5 bases). Germline CDR1 GTSNPN, CDR2 SVGIG (reference sequence). V gave up 3 bases and J gave up 1 base, with 13 bases separating them. This CDR3 spans 15 amino acids. The CDR3 bases are TGTGCCTGGAGAGACTCAGGGTCGAGCAATCAGCCCCAGCATTTT. Translated, it gives CAWRDSGSSNQPQHF.

This chain uses TRBV25-1 with TRBJ2-7; no clear D. In germline, CDR1 is MGHDK, CDR2 SYGVNS. The CDR3 is 12 amino acids. V lost 4 bases to trimming and J lost 2 bases, with 6 bases between them. CDR3 nucleotides: TGTGCCAGCAGTGGGAGTACCTACGAGCAGTACTTC. It translates to CASSGSTYEQYF.

The chain combines TRBV28 with TRBJ2-5, with D possibly TRBD1 on 6 matching bases. The germline gives CDR1 MDHEN, CDR2 SYDVKM. V lost 6 bases, J lost 5 bases, and 16 bases lay in between. The CDR3 sequence is 14 residues long. The CDR3 reads CASSIRGVGETQYF. CDR3 in DNA: TGTGCCAGCAGCATCAGGGGTGTAGGGGAGACCCAGTACTTC.

The chain uses TRBV29-1 and TRBJ2-7; 7 nucleotides align to TRBD1. Germline CDR1 reads SQVTM; CDR2 reads ANQGSEA. The CDR3 consists of 15 residues. Trimming at V came to 5 bases and at J to 2 bases, leaving 12 bases not matched to a gene. CDR3 bases: TGCAGCGTTAGTATCCGGGACAGAATTCCCTACGAGCAGTACTTC. Protein: CSVSIRDRIPYEQYF.

The V and J genes are TRBV27 and TRBJ2-1; 7 bases are a match to TRBD2. CDR3 length: 13 amino acids. Trimming at V came to 3 bases and at J to 9 bases, leaving 5 bases not matched to a gene. Germline CDR1 MNHEY, CDR2 SMNVEV (reference sequence). CDR3 sequence (DNA): TGTGCCAGCAGTTTGGAGACTAGCACTGAGCAGTTCTTC. Protein product: CASSLETSTEQFF.

This chain links TRBV7-2 with TRBJ2-1, with 7 nucleotides matching TRBD2. With 4 bases clipped from V and 9 bases from J, the junction kept 6 bases outside the gene matches. Germline V CDR1 and CDR2: SGHTA, FQGNSA. The CDR3 is made up of 13 amino acids. CDR3 residues: CASSWVGGGEQFF. The CDR3 nucleotides read TGTGCCAGCAGCTGGGTGGGGGGGGGTGAGCAGTTCTTC.

The chain carries TRBV6-6 and TRBJ2-3; 8 nucleotides align to TRBD1. This CDR3 is built from 11 residues. Per the germline V gene, CDR1 is MNHNY and CDR2 is SVGAGI (reference sequence). V dropped 6 bases and J dropped 14; count of bases not matched to a gene: 7. CDR3 sequence (DNA): TGTGCCAGCAGCCGACAGGGGAACGTGTATTTT. Its translation: CASSRQGNVYF.

The V call is TRBV4-1, the J call TRBJ2-1; 12 nucleotides agree with TRBD2. This CDR3 has 18 residues. Germline CDR1 and CDR2: MGHRA and YSYEKL. V lost 4 bases, J lost 3 bases, and 10 bases stayed unmatched. Here the CDR3 DNA reads TGCGCCAGCAGCCCCACCAGGCTAGCGGGAGGGTACTACAATGAGCAGTTCTTC. This translates into CASSPTRLAGGYYNEQFF.